A single sample is the source of the 8 T cell receptor beta chains below, sequenced in a study of spatial heterogeneity in lung cancer. MiXCR, run by TCRdb on the 5' RACE reads, gives a single entry per CDR3 protein. The repertoire includes under 40,000 distinct CDR3 sequences, approximately 5.6% of them detected once, and around 25% sits in the top ten. Time point described: sample taken at primary tumor resection. Source: PBMCs, taken at surgery. The receptors shown here come from a female donor with early-stage non-small cell lung cancer.

V and J are TRBV7-2 and TRBJ1-6; D uncertain. This CDR3 is built from 14 residues. CDR1 and CDR2 from the germline V gene are SGHTA and FQGNSA. V lost 5 bases to trimming and J lost 8 bases, with 13 bases between them. In DNA, the CDR3 is TGTGCCAGCAGCCGAACGATTTCCGATTCACCCCTCCACTTT. Translating gives CASSRTISDSPLHF.

This clonotype came up a few times. The chain recombines TRBV27 with TRBJ1-1, with unresolved D. The germline V gene has CDR1 MNHEY and CDR2 SMNVEV (reference sequence). There are 15 residues in the CDR3. The germline V and J ends were trimmed by 3 bases and 7 bases, with 18 bases remaining between them. The CDR3 sequence is CASSFSVPSTVEAFF. CDR3 DNA: TGTGCCAGCAGTTTCTCGGTCCCCTCTACAGTTGAAGCTTTCTTT.

The sample holds a few counts of this clonotype. The gene calls are TRBV20-1 and TRBJ2-3; no clear D. The V gene lost 3 bases and the J gene lost 6 bases, with 13 bases spanning the gap. The CDR3 is 13 amino acids. Looked up from germline, CDR1 is DFQATT and CDR2 is SNEGSKA (reference sequence). CDR3 coding DNA: TGCAGTGCTAGGGACCTACGGGCGGATACGCAGTATTTT. It specifies CSARDLRADTQYF.

V usage is TRBV6-5 and J usage is TRBJ2-1; tentative D call: TRBD2 (6 bases). This CDR3 comprises 13 residues. The V gene's germline CDR1 is MNHEY and CDR2 SVGAGI. V was cut by 7 bases and J by 7 bases, with 14 bases left in between. The CDR3 bases are TGTGCCAGCAAGGAGGGGAAGTGGAATGAGCAGTTCTTC. The encoded protein is CASKEGKWNEQFF.

This clonotype was picked up many times. The chain combines TRBV4-1 with TRBJ2-1; D uncertain. The CDR3 length is 13 residues. V was pared by 8 bases and J by 4 bases, with 12 bases between. The germline V gene encodes CDR1 MGHRA and CDR2 YSYEKL. The CDR3 coding sequence is TGCGCCAGCTCTAGGGAATTTTACAATGAGCAGTTCTTC. Protein sequence: CASSREFYNEQFF.

This clonotype turned up a few times. This rearrangement joins TRBV5-6 to TRBJ2-7, with 8 bases lining up with TRBD1. The V and J ends lost 4 bases and 2 bases, in that order; junction bases with no gene match: 17. The V gene's germline CDR1 is SGHDT and CDR2 YYEEEE. The CDR3 has 18 residues. CDR3 sequence reads: CASSPVDPNQGAPYEQYF. The CDR3 bases are TGTGCCAGCAGCCCTGTCGACCCGAATCAGGGGGCCCCCTACGAGCAGTACTTC.

This clonotype was seen many times. J is TRBJ1-1 and V is TRBV25-1; D uncertain. The germline V gene has CDR1 MGHDK and CDR2 SYGVNS. Trimming stripped 5 bases from V and 2 bases from J, with 12 bases between. The CDR3 runs to 14 residues. The CDR3, as DNA: TGTGCCAGCAGTCCTCTTGGACTTAACACTGAAGCTTTCTTT. As protein: CASSPLGLNTEAFF.

This clonotype is categorized as large. The chain employs TRBV7-2 and TRBJ2-3; D is perhaps TRBD2 (6 bases). Trimming left V 7 bases short and J 2 bases short, with 13 bases between. From germline, CDR1 is SGHTA and CDR2 FQGNSA. The CDR3 runs to 14 residues. The CDR3 spells CASKNPGDTDTQYF. The CDR3 region has the DNA TGTGCCAGCAAAAACCCGGGGGACACAGATACGCAGTATTTT. The variable domain in full, completed from reference TRBV7-2 and TRBJ2-3, reads GAGVSQSPSNKVTEKGKDVELRCDPISGHTALYWYRQSLGQGLEFLIYFQGNSAPDKSGLPSDRFSAERTGGSVSTLTIQRTQQEDSAVYLCASKNPGDTDTQYFGPGTRLTVL.